This TCR beta chain was retrieved from a study of blood T cell repertoires in COVID-19. Across the study: COVID-19 samples from acute and convalescent phases originated in the United States, Italy and Spain.

Sequencing used immunoSEQ multiplex PCR; TCRdb keeps in-frame clones, though not all of them. The table has under 200,000 clones, 85% to 90% seen once. Per germline, CDR1 SGHAT and CDR2 FQNNGV. V lost 5 bases, J lost 16 bases, and 11 bases stayed unmatched. The CDR3 has 13 amino acids. This clonotype was obtained from a woman in her seventies with acute or convalescent COVID-19. The sequencing input was peripheral blood. J is TRBJ2-1 and V is TRBV11-2; TRBD2 matches 10 bases. The CDR3 loop is CASSPGPGTSEFF. The DNA of the CDR3 is TGTGCCAGCAGCCCCGGACCGGGGACTAGCGAATTCTTC.